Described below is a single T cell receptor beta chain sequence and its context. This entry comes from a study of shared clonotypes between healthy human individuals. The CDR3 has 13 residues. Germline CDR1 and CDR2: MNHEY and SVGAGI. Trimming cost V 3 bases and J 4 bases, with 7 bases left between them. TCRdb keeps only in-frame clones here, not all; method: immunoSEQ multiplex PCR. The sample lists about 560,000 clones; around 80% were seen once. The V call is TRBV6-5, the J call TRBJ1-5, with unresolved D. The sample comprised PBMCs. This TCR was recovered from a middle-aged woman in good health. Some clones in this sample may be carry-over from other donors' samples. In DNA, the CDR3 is TGTGCCAGCAGTTATAAGGGTAATCAGCCCCAGCATTTT. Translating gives CASSYKGNQPQHF.